These 29 T cell receptor beta chains originate from one sample sequenced in a study of cytomegalovirus exposure and HLA in healthy donors. PCR amplification relied on 60 Vbeta primers (plus 13 Jbeta primers). TCRdb keeps only in-frame clones here, not all; method: immunoSEQ multiplex PCR. The sample records fewer than 200,000 clones, around 75% being singletons. Material for sequencing was PBMCs. The receptors derive from a female donor in good health and CMV-seronegative.

V gene TRBV6-1 combines with J gene TRBJ1-5, with a possible D match to TRBD1 (6 bases). Trimming left V 9 bases short and J 1 base short, with 16 bases between. Germline V gene lookup returns CDR1 MNHNS and CDR2 SASEGT. This CDR3 region has 15 residues. This CDR3 is CARGPQGSSNQPQHF. The CDR3 nucleotides are TGTGCCAGGGGGCCACAGGGTTCAAGCAATCAGCCCCAGCATTTT.

This chain links TRBV6-6 with TRBJ1-3; 11 bases map to TRBD1. The CDR3 totals 16 residues. Germline V gives CDR1 MNHNY, CDR2 SVGAGI (reference sequence). V gave up 4 bases and J gave up 0 bases; unmatched junction bases: 2. The chain's CDR3 is CASSWGTGGSGNTIYF. DNA of the CDR3: TGTGCCAGCAGTTGGGGGACAGGGGGCTCTGGAAACACCATATATTTT.

This clone was detected only a few times. The chain couples TRBV4-2 to TRBJ2-6; TRBD2 matches at 9 bases. The length of the CDR3 is 20 residues. V gave up 0 bases and J gave up 0 bases; unmatched junction bases: 9. The germline V gene has CDR1 LGHNA and CDR2 YNFKEQ. The CDR3 coding sequence is TGTGCCAGCAGCCAAGATAACCTAGCGGGGACGTTCTCTGGGGCCAACGTCCTGACTTTC. Amino acids: CASSQDNLAGTFSGANVLTF.

The chain couples TRBV28 to TRBJ1-4, with TRBD1 identical over 12 bases. The V gene's germline CDR1 is MDHEN and CDR2 SYDVKM. The V and J ends lost 6 bases and 8 bases, in that order; junction bases with no gene match: 13. The length of the CDR3 is 17 residues. CDR3 protein: CASRIPPGTGGREKLFF. The CDR3 nucleotides read TGTGCCAGCAGAATCCCCCCTGGGACAGGGGGCAGGGAAAAACTGTTTTTT. Full variable domain (rest looked up from reference TRBV28 and TRBJ1-4): DVKVTQSSRYLVKRTGEKVFLECVQDMDHENMFWYRQDPGLGLRLIYFSYDVKMKEKGDIPEGYSVSREKKERFSLILESASTNQTSMYLCASRIPPGTGGREKLFFGSGTQLSVL.

This clone came up a few times. J is TRBJ2-2 and V is TRBV19; the match to TRBD2 covers 8 bases. Germline values: CDR1 LNHDA, CDR2 SQIVND (reference sequence). Losses at the gene ends were 2 bases for V and 8 bases for J; bases not matched to a gene: 19. CDR3 length: 19 amino acids. CDR3 nucleotide sequence: TGTGCCAGTAGTATACAATTCGGGGGGGCTTCCTTTGGATCGGGGGAGCTGTTTTTT. This codes for CASSIQFGGASFGSGELFF.

The J gene is TRBJ2-5, the V gene TRBV4-1, with 7 bases matching TRBD1. The V gene's germline CDR1 is MGHRA and CDR2 YSYEKL. V lost 2 bases and J lost 2; bases outside the gene matches: 5. CDR3 length: 15 residues. The CDR3 reads CASSQPDRVQETQYF. The CDR3 DNA follows: TGCGCCAGCAGCCAACCTGACAGGGTACAAGAGACCCAGTACTTC.

The genes are TRBV9 and TRBJ2-7, with 13 bases matching TRBD2. CDR1 is SGDLS and CDR2 is YYNGEE in the germline V gene. V dropped 4 bases and J dropped 2; count of bases not matched to a gene: 6. This CDR3 spans 16 amino acids. The CDR3 region is CASSRTGTSGTYEQYF. In DNA, the CDR3 is TGTGCCAGCAGCAGAACCGGGACTAGCGGGACCTACGAGCAGTACTTC.

The rearrangement joins TRBV2 to TRBJ1-4; D not resolved. This CDR3 is built from 16 residues. Germline V gives CDR1 SNHLY, CDR2 FYNNEI. With 4 bases removed from V and 0 bases from J, the gap between germline ends came to 12 bases. This chain's CDR3 is CASSAVPSATNEKLFF. The CDR3 coding sequence is TGTGCCAGCAGTGCAGTTCCCAGTGCAACTAATGAAAAACTGTTTTTT.

The chain combines TRBV11-1 with TRBJ2-7, with 8 positions matching TRBD1. Germline V gene sequence: CDR1 SGHAT, CDR2 FQDESV (reference sequence). V dropped 4 bases and J dropped 3; count of bases not matched to a gene: 5. The CDR3 consists of 14 residues. In DNA, the CDR3 is TGTGCCAGCAGCTCCCTAGGACAGGGCTACGAGCAGTACTTC. This gives the protein CASSSLGQGYEQYF.

The chain couples TRBV6-4 to TRBJ2-7; tentatively, D is TRBD2 (5 bases). Germline CDR1 and CDR2: MRHNA and SNTAGT. The CDR3 sequence is 12 residues long. V was shortened by 4 bases and J by 3 bases, with 7 bases between the two germline ends. For the CDR3, the DNA is TGTGCCAGCAGTGGGAGCGGCTACGAGCAGTACTTC. Its translation: CASSGSGYEQYF.

This sequence joins TRBV6-1 and TRBJ1-5; tentatively, D is TRBD1 (5 bases). The V end was cut by 7 bases, the J end by 4 bases, with 14 bases between. The CDR3 is 14 residues long. Germline assignment: CDR1 MNHNS and CDR2 SASEGT. This chain's CDR3 is CASNLGGGNQPQHF. The CDR3 coding sequence is TGTGCCAGCAACCTGGGGGGGGGTAATCAGCCCCAGCATTTT.

The chain joins TRBV5-1 to TRBJ2-1; unclear D gene. Trimming took off 5 bases at V and 3 bases at J, with 12 bases between the two ends. Germline assignment: CDR1 SGHRS and CDR2 YFSETQ. There are 14 residues in the CDR3. The CDR3 DNA is TGCGCCAGCAGTGTTAGCCCGAACTACAATGAGCAGTTCTTC. Protein sequence: CASSVSPNYNEQFF.

The genes are TRBV11-2 and TRBJ1-4, with 7 bases identical to TRBD1. Looked up from germline, CDR1 is SGHAT and CDR2 is FQNNGV. The CDR3 consists of 18 residues. V lost 5 bases and J lost 0; bases outside the gene matches: 12. This CDR3 is CASSTRQGGRATNEKLFF. CDR3 bases: TGTGCCAGCAGCACGAGACAGGGTGGGCGTGCAACTAATGAAAAACTGTTTTTT.

This rearrangement joins TRBV30 to TRBJ1-1, with TRBD1 matching 9 bases. Trimming cost V 3 bases and J 3 bases; bases outside gene matches: 2. This CDR3 has 13 residues. Germline V gene lookup returns CDR1 GTSNPN and CDR2 SVGIG (reference sequence). CDR3 sequence reads: CAWSGTGYTEAFF. The DNA for the CDR3 is TGTGCCTGGAGCGGGACAGGGTACACTGAAGCTTTCTTT.

J is TRBJ2-1 and V is TRBV9, with 8 bases aligning to TRBD2. After removal of 0 bases from V and 2 bases from J, the junction contained 1 base not matched to a gene. There are 15 residues in the CDR3. CDR1 is SGDLS and CDR2 is YYNGEE in the germline V gene. The CDR3 is CASSVGLAPYNEQFF. CDR3 coding DNA: TGTGCCAGCAGCGTAGGACTAGCGCCCTACAATGAGCAGTTCTTC.

J is TRBJ2-2 and V is TRBV9; a possible D gene is TRBD1 (6 bases). The CDR3 sequence is 14 residues long. Between the trimmed V and J ends, which lost 4 bases and 6 bases, there was a span of 13 bases. From germline, CDR1 is SGDLS and CDR2 YYNGEE. In DNA form, the CDR3 reads TGTGCCAGCAGCCCGAGGGGGATTTCCGGGGAGCTGTTTTTT. It specifies CASSPRGISGELFF.

The chain links TRBV11-3 to TRBJ2-7; no definite D call. This CDR3 region has 13 residues. V was cut by 1 base and J by 4 bases, with 8 bases left in between. Germline lookup yields CDR1 SGHNT and CDR2 YENEEA. The CDR3 DNA follows: TGTGCCAGCAGCTTAGCCCCTACTTACGAGCAGTACTTC. As protein: CASSLAPTYEQYF.

The genes are TRBV29-1 and TRBJ2-7; 11 bases agree with TRBD1. The V and J ends lost 5 bases and 5 bases, in that order; junction bases with no gene match: 5. The CDR3 totals 13 residues. From germline, CDR1 is SQVTM and CDR2 ANQGSEA. The DNA for the CDR3 is TGCAGCGTTAGGACAGGGGGCTCAAACGAGCAGTACTTC. Its protein product is CSVRTGGSNEQYF.

The rearrangement uses TRBV6-1 and TRBJ2-5; the D gene is possibly TRBD1 (6 bases). CDR1 and CDR2 from the germline V gene are MNHNS and SASEGT. Trimming removed 4 bases at V and 2 bases at J, with 11 bases between. This CDR3 is 14 amino acids long. In DNA, the CDR3 is TGTGCCAGCAGTGGCCACAGGGTTCAAGAGACCCAGTACTTC. Its protein product is CASSGHRVQETQYF.

The chain links TRBV4-2 to TRBJ1-2; 9 positions match TRBD1. This CDR3 spans 14 amino acids. Germline loops: CDR1 LGHNA, CDR2 YNFKEQ. V trimming: 3 bases; J trimming: 9 bases; junction bases outside the gene matches: 8. DNA for the CDR3: TGTGCCAGCAGCCAGCCGGGACAGGGTAAGCGCTACACCTTC. Its translation: CASSQPGQGKRYTF.

The genes are TRBV7-9 and TRBJ2-3; TRBD1 aligns across 8 bases. This CDR3 is built from 16 residues. CDR1 is SEHNR and CDR2 is FQNEAQ in the germline V gene (reference sequence). V lost 4 bases, J lost 4 bases, and 10 bases stayed unmatched. CDR3 amino acids: CASSSGAGGRADTQYF. The CDR3 nucleotides read TGTGCCAGCAGCTCGGGGGCAGGGGGCAGGGCAGATACGCAGTATTTT.

This chain joins TRBV5-6 and TRBJ2-7; weak D call: TRBD2 (5 bases). This CDR3 has 12 residues. Germline V gene lookup returns CDR1 SGHDT and CDR2 YYEEEE. Trimming took 2 bases from V and 7 from J, leaving 10 bases between them. The CDR3 bases are TGTGCCAGCAGCTTCGGACTCGGGGAGCAGTACTTC. Its protein product is CASSFGLGEQYF.

The chain employs TRBV6-4 and TRBJ2-3, with TRBD1 identical over 8 bases. The germline gives CDR1 MRHNA, CDR2 SNTAGT. The CDR3 is 14 amino acids. V dropped 2 bases and J dropped 6; count of bases not matched to a gene: 4. The CDR3 DNA is TGTGCCAGCAGTGACGGACAGGGAGCGGATACGCAGTATTTT. Amino acid sequence: CASSDGQGADTQYF.

This chain joins TRBV7-2 and TRBJ1-3, with D tentatively TRBD1 (6 bases). Trimming removed 1 base at V and 4 bases at J, with 11 bases between. This CDR3 is built from 15 residues. The V gene's germline CDR1 is SGHTA and CDR2 FQGNSA. Here the CDR3 DNA reads TGTGCCAGCAGCTTAGGGGGGGGCGAGGGAAACACCATATATTTT. Residues: CASSLGGGEGNTIYF.

The gene calls are TRBV7-2 and TRBJ1-2; a possible D gene is TRBD1 (5 bases). CDR3 length: 14 residues. The V gene's germline CDR1 is SGHTA and CDR2 FQGNSA. The V and J ends lost 1 base and 3 bases respectively, with 9 bases between them. In nucleotides, the CDR3 is TGTGCCAGCAGCTTAGGCGGGGGGTACTATGGCTACACCTTC. As protein: CASSLGGGYYGYTF.

This clone was counted a few times. CDR3 sequence: CAWGWTAYNEQFF. The DNA for the CDR3 is TGTGCCTGGGGGTGGACAGCTTACAATGAGCAGTTCTTC. The rearrangement uses TRBV30 and TRBJ2-1; tentative D call: TRBD1 (6 bases). Germline CDR1 GTSNPN, CDR2 SVGIG (reference sequence). V lost 5 bases and J 4 bases, leaving 12 bases between the germline ends. The CDR3 consists of 13 residues.

The chain carries TRBV19 and TRBJ2-1; 10 bases line up with TRBD1. V lost 3 bases and J lost 2; bases outside the gene matches: 4. This CDR3 is built from 16 residues. Looked up from germline, CDR1 is LNHDA and CDR2 is SQIVND (reference sequence). For the CDR3, the DNA is TGTGCCAGTAGTATGACCGGACAGGGGGCCTACAATGAGCAGTTCTTC. Protein: CASSMTGQGAYNEQFF.

This clone has a handful of counts. The junction and the germline gene differ at one end; a read error may be behind it. The V call is TRBV7-9, the J call TRBJ1-3; D unclear. Germline-derived CDR1 and CDR2 are SEHNR and FQNEAQ (reference sequence). The CDR3 totals 15 residues. The CDR3: CSSSLGGLGGNTIYF. DNA for the CDR3: TGTTCCAGCAGCCTGGGAGGATTGGGTGGAAACACCATATATTTT. Full variable domain (missing parts from reference TRBV7-9 and TRBJ1-3): DTGVSQNPRHKITKRGQNVTFRCDPISEHNRLYWYRQTLGQGPEFLTYFQNEAQLEKSRLLSDRFSAERPKGSFSTLEIQRTEQGDSAMYLCSSSLGGLGGNTIYFGEGSWLTVV.

V gene TRBV2 combines with J gene TRBJ1-1, with D maybe TRBD1 (5 bases). The CDR3 covers 10 residues. Germline V gene data show CDR1 as SNHLY and CDR2 as FYNNEI. The V and J ends lost 8 bases and 7 bases respectively, with 8 bases between them. The CDR3 coding sequence is TGTGCCAGCCGACAGCTTGAAGCTTTCTTT. Encoded protein: CASRQLEAFF.